A selection of T cell receptor beta chains follows, all from one sample in a study of EBV T-cell therapy then PD-1 blockade in nasopharyngeal carcinoma. These TCRs are of unknown antigen specificity. Generated by immunoSEQ multiplex PCR, the TCRdb table keeps only in-frame clones and is missing some. The sample contains about 17,000 clones, 65% to 85% of which appear only once. This material consisted of CD8+ T cells from blood, taken at day 0 from a patient whose treatment included autologous EBV-specific T cells and nivolumab. The source of these receptors is a man in his forties or fifties with nasopharyngeal carcinoma. Both conserved end residues are part of each CDR3. The D gene is left open where the match is weak. Clone size is given for some rows only: seen once, a few or many times, or a class if the clone is expanded.

V: TRBV4-3
D: NA
J: TRBJ2-7
size: NA
CDR3: CASSQDSHSYEQYF
DNA: TGCGCCAGCAGCCAAGATAGTCACTCCTACGAGCAGTACTTC

V: TRBV19
D: NA
J: TRBJ1-5
size: NA
CDR3: CASSIWGSGGNQPQHF
DNA: TGTGCCAGTAGTATATGGGGCTCCGGCGGCAATCAGCCCCAGCATTTT

V: TRBV6-1
D: NA
J: TRBJ2-1
size: NA
CDR3: CASSETGGAYNEQFF
DNA: TGTGCCAGCAGTGAAACTGGGGGCGCCTACAATGAGCAGTTCTTC

V: TRBV6-5
D: NA
J: TRBJ1-2
size: few
CDR3: CASSYSGGHGYTF
DNA: TGTGCCAGCAGTTACTCCGGGGGTCATGGCTACACCTTC

V: TRBV7-2
D: NA
J: TRBJ2-3
size: NA
CDR3: CASSLSRRAEPDTQYF
DNA: TGTGCCAGCAGCTTATCAAGGCGGGCGGAACCAGATACGCAGTATTTT

V: TRBV7-6
D: NA
J: TRBJ2-7
size: NA
CDR3: CASSLVGYEQYF
DNA: TGTGCCAGCAGCTTAGTTGGCTACGAGCAGTACTTC

V: TRBV6-2/TRBV6-3
D: NA
J: TRBJ1-1
size: NA
CDR3: CASSYQTRNTEAFF
DNA: TGTGCCAGCAGTTACCAGACTAGGAACACTGAAGCTTTCTTT

V: TRBV3-1/TRBV3-2
D: TRBD2
J: TRBJ2-7
size: few
CDR3: CASSLRLAGEREQYF
DNA: TGTGCCAGCAGCCTCCGACTAGCCGGGGAACGCGAGCAGTACTTC

V: TRBV5-1
D: NA
J: TRBJ1-5
size: once
CDR3: CASSLDDRSHQPQHF
DNA: TGCGCCAGCAGCTTGGACGACAGGTCCCATCAGCCCCAGCATTTT

V: TRBV15
D: NA
J: TRBJ2-6
size: NA
CDR3: CATSIGQRKDFSGANVLTF
DNA: TGTGCCACCAGCATCGGACAGAGAAAAGACTTCTCTGGGGCCAACGTCCTGACTTTC

V: TRBV2
D: NA
J: TRBJ1-5
size: NA
CDR3: CAGAVGAASNQPQHF
DNA: TGTGCCGGAGCAGTCGGGGCAGCTAGCAATCAGCCCCAGCATTTT

V: TRBV7-9
D: TRBD2
J: TRBJ2-5
size: NA
CDR3: CASSSPLAGGETQYF
DNA: TGTGCCAGCAGCTCCCCCCTAGCGGGGGGAGAGACCCAGTACTTC

V: TRBV4-3
D: NA
J: TRBJ2-5
size: few
CDR3: CASSQGHGSTETQYF
DNA: TGCGCCAGCAGCCAAGGTCATGGGAGCACGGAGACCCAGTACTTC

V: TRBV5-1
D: NA
J: TRBJ2-7
size: NA
CDR3: CASSLEAGADEQYF
DNA: TGCGCCAGCAGCTTGGAGGCGGGGGCGGATGAGCAGTACTTC

V: TRBV23-1
D: NA
J: TRBJ2-7
size: NA
CDR3: CASSQGHPWSYEQYF
DNA: TGCGCCAGCAGTCAGGGACATCCTTGGTCCTACGAGCAGTACTTC

V: TRBV7-9
D: NA
J: TRBJ2-7
size: NA
CDR3: CASSPNPSYEQYF
DNA: TGTGCCAGCAGCCCCAACCCCTCCTACGAGCAGTACTTC

V: TRBV27
D: TRBD1
J: TRBJ2-7
size: NA
CDR3: CASSLRDRGFEQYF
DNA: TGTGCCAGCAGTTTAAGGGACAGGGGCTTCGAGCAGTACTTC

V: TRBV5-4
D: NA
J: TRBJ2-3
size: NA
CDR3: CASSLNGPSDTQYF
DNA: TGTGCCAGCAGCTTGAATGGTCCCTCGGATACGCAGTATTTT

V: TRBV28
D: NA
J: TRBJ1-1
size: NA
CDR3: CASSTHYRTGVNTEAFF
DNA: TGTGCCAGCAGTACCCATTATCGAACCGGGGTGAACACTGAAGCTTTCTTT

V: TRBV27
D: NA
J: TRBJ2-2
size: NA
CDR3: CASRSGGSGELFF
DNA: TGTGCCAGCCGATCCGGGGGTTCCGGGGAGCTGTTTTTT

V: TRBV6-4
D: TRBD2
J: TRBJ2-5
size: once
CDR3: CASSAGTSDQETQYF
DNA: TGTGCCAGCAGCGCCGGGACTAGCGACCAAGAGACCCAGTACTTC

V: TRBV6-2/TRBV6-3
D: NA
J: TRBJ2-7
size: once
CDR3: CASSYGDTYEQYF
DNA: TGTGCCAGCAGTTACGGGGACACCTACGAGCAGTACTTC

V: TRBV27
D: NA
J: TRBJ1-4
size: NA
CDR3: CASSPRQAQPTNEKLFF
DNA: TGTGCCAGCAGTCCTCGACAGGCCCAACCAACTAATGAAAAACTGTTTTTT

V: TRBV4-3
D: NA
J: TRBJ2-7
size: NA
CDR3: CASSQDVRPYEQYF
DNA: TGCGCCAGCAGCCAAGACGTCCGTCCCTACGAGCAGTACTTC

V: TRBV6-2/TRBV6-3
D: NA
J: TRBJ2-7
size: few
CDR3: CASSYSGGSYEQYF
DNA: TGTGCCAGCAGTTACTCGGGGGGCTCCTACGAGCAGTACTTC

V: TRBV12-3/TRBV12-4
D: NA
J: TRBJ2-7
size: NA
CDR3: CASSPGLYEQYF
DNA: TGTGCCAGCAGCCCCGGACTCTACGAGCAGTACTTC

V: TRBV19
D: NA
J: TRBJ1-4
size: NA
CDR3: CASSILDTQPKEKLFF
DNA: TGTGCCAGTAGTATTCTGGACACCCAACCCAAGGAAAAACTGTTTTTT

V: TRBV4-2
D: TRBD1
J: TRBJ2-5
size: few
CDR3: CASSQETGGQETQYF
DNA: TGTGCCAGCAGCCAAGAGACAGGGGGCCAAGAGACCCAGTACTTC

V: TRBV2
D: NA
J: TRBJ1-5
size: once
CDR3: CASSEAGNQPQHF
DNA: TGTGCCAGCAGTGAAGCGGGGAATCAGCCCCAGCATTTT

V: TRBV11-3
D: TRBD1
J: TRBJ1-1
size: NA
CDR3: CASSLGDRGPEAFF
DNA: TGTGCCAGCAGCTTAGGGGACAGGGGTCCTGAAGCTTTCTTT

V: TRBV2
D: NA
J: TRBJ1-6
size: NA
CDR3: CASSEGWDYNSPLHF
DNA: TGTGCCAGCAGTGAAGGGTGGGATTATAATTCACCCCTCCACTTT

V: TRBV28
D: NA
J: TRBJ1-1
size: NA
CDR3: CASSLGANTEAFF
DNA: TGTGCCAGCAGCTTAGGGGCGAACACTGAAGCTTTCTTT

V: TRBV4-3
D: NA
J: TRBJ1-6
size: NA
CDR3: CASSQGRQAYSPLHF
DNA: TGCGCCAGCAGCCAAGGTAGACAGGCTTATTCACCCCTCCACTTT

V: TRBV5-4
D: TRBD2
J: TRBJ2-7
size: NA
CDR3: CASSLESGGHYEQYF
DNA: TGTGCCAGCAGCTTAGAGAGCGGGGGGCACTACGAGCAGTACTTC

V: TRBV5-4
D: TRBD2
J: TRBJ2-1
size: once
CDR3: CASSFERAGAAKLF
DNA: TGTGCCAGCAGCTTTGAAAGAGCGGGGGCGGCCAAGCTCTTC

V: TRBV6-1
D: NA
J: TRBJ1-4
size: few
CDR3: CASSEVTGNLVEKLFF
DNA: TGTGCCAGCAGTGAGGTAACGGGGAATCTTGTGGAAAAACTGTTTTTT

V: TRBV4-3
D: TRBD1
J: TRBJ2-7
size: NA
CDR3: CASSFGQGRYEQYF
DNA: TGCGCCAGCAGCTTCGGACAGGGCCGCTACGAGCAGTACTTC

V: TRBV3-1/TRBV3-2
D: TRBD2
J: TRBJ2-7
size: NA
CDR3: CASSPGLGDGEQYF
DNA: TGTGCCAGCTCCCCGGGACTAGGGGATGGAGAGCAGTACTTC

V: TRBV9
D: NA
J: TRBJ2-7
size: NA
CDR3: CASSTGIRGEQYF
DNA: TGTGCCAGCAGTACGGGGATCCGCGGCGAGCAGTACTTC

V: TRBV7-2
D: TRBD1
J: TRBJ2-7
size: NA
CDR3: CASRPRDRGTYEQYF
DNA: TGTGCCAGCAGACCCCGGGACAGGGGAACCTACGAGCAGTACTTC

V: TRBV12-3/TRBV12-4
D: TRBD1
J: TRBJ2-3
size: once
CDR3: CASGQGTTDTQYF
DNA: TGTGCCAGTGGACAGGGCACAACAGATACGCAGTATTTT

V: TRBV5-1
D: NA
J: TRBJ1-6
size: NA
CDR3: CASSPTDYNSPLHF
DNA: TGCGCCAGCAGCCCGACGGATTATAATTCACCCCTCCACTTT

V: TRBV13
D: TRBD1
J: TRBJ2-7
size: NA
CDR3: CASSPGTASYEQYF
DNA: TGTGCCAGCAGCCCCGGGACAGCCTCCTACGAGCAGTACTTC

V: TRBV5-6
D: NA
J: TRBJ2-7
size: NA
CDR3: CASSLGQGSYEQYF
DNA: TGTGCCAGCAGCTTGGGGCAGGGGTCCTACGAGCAGTACTTC

V: TRBV9
D: TRBD2
J: TRBJ2-7
size: NA
CDR3: CASSVGGGTYEQYF
DNA: TGTGCCAGCAGCGTCGGCGGGGGAACCTACGAGCAGTACTTC

V: TRBV27
D: NA
J: TRBJ1-1
size: NA
CDR3: CASSLFQGTYTEAFF
DNA: TGTGCCAGCAGTTTATTCCAGGGGACCTACACTGAAGCTTTCTTT

V: TRBV24-1
D: TRBD1
J: TRBJ2-7
size: once
CDR3: CATSDPRDSYEQYF
DNA: TGTGCCACCAGTGACCCCCGGGACAGTTACGAGCAGTACTTC

V: TRBV5-6
D: NA
J: TRBJ2-7
size: NA
CDR3: CASSLAGGYNEQYF
DNA: TGTGCCAGCAGCTTAGCCGGGGGATACAACGAGCAGTACTTC

V: TRBV6-2/TRBV6-3
D: NA
J: TRBJ1-3
size: NA
CDR3: CASSPGFRRTIYF
DNA: TGTGCCAGCAGCCCGGGTTTTCGTCGGACCATATATTTT

V: TRBV7-9
D: NA
J: TRBJ1-6
size: few
CDR3: CASSLVEGNSPLHF
DNA: TGTGCCAGCAGCTTAGTGGAGGGGAATTCACCCCTCCACTTT

V: TRBV21-1
D: NA
J: TRBJ1-2
size: few
CDR3: CASSKAGGLYGYTF
DNA: TGTGCCAGCAGCAAAGCGGGAGGACTCTATGGCTACACCTTC

V: TRBV6-4
D: TRBD2
J: TRBJ2-3
size: NA
CDR3: CASSEVAGGTDTQYF
DNA: TGTGCCAGCAGTGAAGTAGCGGGGGGGACAGATACGCAGTATTTT

V: TRBV5-6
D: NA
J: TRBJ1-4
size: NA
CDR3: CASSSEGGNLFF
DNA: TGTGCCAGCAGCTCGGAGGGGGGGAATCTGTTTTTT

V: TRBV4-3
D: TRBD2
J: TRBJ2-3
size: NA
CDR3: CASSLLAGGSTDTQYF
DNA: TGCGCCAGCAGCCTCTTGGCGGGGGGGAGCACAGATACGCAGTATTTT

V: TRBV7-9
D: TRBD1
J: TRBJ2-7
size: few
CDR3: CASSPRDRGLYEQYF
DNA: TGTGCCAGCAGCCCTAGGGACAGGGGGCTCTACGAGCAGTACTTC

V: TRBV4-2
D: NA
J: TRBJ1-6
size: NA
CDR3: CASSQARGGFGDSPLHF
DNA: TGTGCCAGCAGCCAGGCCCGAGGGGGATTCGGGGATTCACCCCTCCACTTT

V: TRBV3-1/TRBV3-2
D: TRBD1
J: TRBJ2-7
size: NA
CDR3: CASSRPAGTADYEQYF
DNA: TGTGCCAGCAGCCGGCCTGCCGGGACAGCAGACTACGAGCAGTACTTC

V: TRBV18
D: TRBD1
J: TRBJ2-5
size: NA
CDR3: CASSPPFGTEQETQYF
DNA: TGTGCCAGCTCACCACCCTTTGGGACAGAGCAAGAGACCCAGTACTTC

V: TRBV4-3
D: NA
J: TRBJ1-2
size: NA
CDR3: CASSQLGFYGYTF
DNA: TGCGCCAGCAGCCAACTTGGGTTCTATGGCTACACCTTC

V: TRBV30
D: NA
J: TRBJ2-1
size: NA
CDR3: CAWSPTANYYNEQFF
DNA: TGTGCCTGGAGTCCGACAGCGAACTACTACAATGAGCAGTTCTTC